Listed below are T cell receptor beta chains from one sample, sequenced in a study of blood T cells in healthy people across ages. MiXCR, run by TCRdb on the 5' RACE reads, gives a single entry per CDR3 protein. The sample lists hundreds of thousands of distinct CDR3 sequences; less than 45% were seen once. Sequences were obtained from blood. These receptors came from a man of 80 years or more in good health. The CDR3 runs from the conserved cysteine through the conserved F or W. A D gene is named only where the DNA matches it firmly. Some rows have no size entry. The others give once, few or many, or a class for an expanded clone.

V,J,D,size,CDR3,DNA
TRBV12-3/TRBV12-4,TRBJ2-3,TRBD2,NA,CASILGLAGVRAQYF,TGTGCCAGCATTCTGGGACTAGCGGGGGTGAGGGCGCAGTATTTT
TRBV6-2/TRBV6-3,TRBJ2-7,TRBD1,many,CASSPLSVRDSTYEQYF,TGTGCCAGCAGCCCCTTATCGGTCCGGGACAGTACCTACGAGCAGTACTTC
TRBV5-1,TRBJ1-4,NA,NA,CASSLIAGGKIKLFF,TGCGCCAGCAGCTTGATCGCTGGCGGAAAAATAAAACTGTTTTTT
TRBV12-3/TRBV12-4,TRBJ1-5,NA,few,CASSFGDSPQHF,TGTGCCAGCAGTTTCGGCGACTCTCCCCAGCATTTT
TRBV5-1,TRBJ2-3,NA,many,CASTPGASTDTQYF,TGCGCCAGCACCCCTGGGGCCAGCACAGATACGCAGTATTTT
TRBV24-1,TRBJ2-5,NA,NA,CATSESLGGTQYF,TGTGCCACCAGTGAATCCTTAGGTGGGACCCAGTACTTC
TRBV12-3/TRBV12-4,TRBJ1-2,NA,NA,CASRLGGALYGYTF,TGTGCCAGCCGCCTCGGGGGTGCCCTCTATGGCTACACCTTC
TRBV5-1,TRBJ2-1,NA,few,CASSLRGNRDEQFF,TGCGCCAGCAGCCTTAGGGGAAATCGGGATGAGCAGTTCTTC
TRBV10-1,TRBJ2-2,NA,few,CASSPFQRASGRDAGELFF,TGCGCCAGCAGCCCTTTCCAGAGAGCCAGTGGGCGTGACGCCGGGGAGCTGTTTTTT
TRBV7-2,TRBJ1-6,TRBD1,NA,CASSSIGTAYNSPLHF,TGTGCCAGCAGCTCGATCGGGACAGCCTATAATTCACCCCTCCACTTT
TRBV20-1,TRBJ2-5,TRBD2,few,CSARDLAGEQETQYF,TGCAGTGCTAGAGACCTAGCGGGGGAACAAGAGACCCAGTACTTC
TRBV6-2/TRBV6-3,TRBJ2-2,NA,few,CASTFATGELFF,TGTGCCAGCACATTCGCCACCGGGGAGCTGTTTTTT
TRBV27,TRBJ1-2,NA,NA,CASSSGVVRLGYTF,TGTGCCAGCAGTTCCGGGGTAGTAAGGCTTGGCTACACCTTC
TRBV4-2,TRBJ2-7,TRBD2,NA,CASSQGAGLAGAYEQNF,TGTGCCAGCAGCCAAGGGGCGGGCCTAGCGGGAGCCTACGAGCAGAACTTC
TRBV4-2,TRBJ2-3,NA,NA,CASSQGTDYSTDTQYF,TGTGCCAGCAGCCAAGGTACGGACTATAGCACAGATACGCAGTATTTT
TRBV5-1,TRBJ2-1,TRBD1,NA,CASSPGQTPYNEQFF,TGCGCCAGCAGCCCGGGACAGACCCCCTACAATGAGCAGTTCTTC
TRBV6-1,TRBJ1-1,TRBD1,NA,CASRVTGGATEAFF,TGTGCCAGCAGGGTCACAGGGGGCGCGACTGAAGCTTTCTTT
TRBV11-3,TRBJ2-1,NA,NA,CASSRTEFDAEQFF,TGTGCCAGCAGCCGGACTGAGTTCGATGCTGAGCAGTTCTTC
TRBV7-9,TRBJ1-6,NA,NA,CASSSPQGGRGSPLHF,TGTGCCAGCAGCTCACCGCAAGGAGGGCGAGGTTCACCCCTCCACTTT
TRBV7-2,TRBJ2-1,TRBD2,many,CASSPRLAGGPYNEQFF,TGTGCCAGCAGCCCGAGACTAGCGGGAGGGCCATACAATGAGCAGTTCTTC
TRBV20-1,TRBJ1-2,NA,NA,CSARAEQGRGYTF,TGCAGTGCTAGAGCCGAACAGGGTCGGGGCTACACCTTC
TRBV29-1,TRBJ1-2,NA,few,CSVDTRPREVDYGYTF,TGCAGCGTTGATACTCGGCCGCGGGAGGTGGACTATGGCTACACCTTC
TRBV20-1,TRBJ2-7,NA,few,CSATTGHEQYF,TGCAGTGCCACCACAGGGCATGAGCAGTACTTC
TRBV28,TRBJ2-3,NA,NA,CASSVGRTTDTQYF,TGTGCCAGCAGTGTCGGCAGGACCACAGATACGCAGTATTTT
TRBV2,TRBJ2-1,TRBD2,NA,CASRATSGGTNNEQFF,TGTGCCAGCAGGGCGACTAGCGGGGGGACCAACAATGAGCAGTTCTTC
TRBV4-3,TRBJ2-2,TRBD2,NA,CASSPKRVIGGGRASTGELFF,TGCGCCAGCAGCCCGAAGAGGGTAATTGGTGGCGGGAGAGCTAGCACCGGGGAGCTGTTTTTT
TRBV20-1,TRBJ2-3,TRBD2,NA,CSAPTSGSGRAQYF,TGCAGTGCTCCCACTTCCGGTAGCGGGAGGGCGCAGTATTTT
TRBV4-1,TRBJ2-6,NA,few,CASSQEGLRGANVLTF,TGCGCCAGCAGCCAAGAGGGGCTGCGTGGGGCCAACGTCCTGACTTTC
TRBV4-1,TRBJ1-5,NA,few,CASSQVNRQYNQPQHF,TGCGCCAGCAGCCAAGTGAACCGACAGTACAATCAGCCCCAGCATTTT
TRBV20-1,TRBJ2-7,TRBD2,many,CSASYVTSGRVYEQYF,TGCAGTGCTAGTTACGTGACTAGCGGGAGGGTTTACGAGCAGTACTTC
TRBV12-3/TRBV12-4,TRBJ2-7,TRBD2,NA,CASSFGLAGGLSEQYF,TGTGCCAGCAGTTTCGGACTAGCGGGAGGGCTCAGTGAGCAGTACTTC
TRBV29-1,TRBJ1-1,NA,NA,CSVGQREAFF,TGCAGCGTTGGACAGCGTGAAGCTTTCTTT
TRBV10-2,TRBJ2-3,TRBD2,NA,CASNKGLAGGSTDTQYF,TGCGCCAGCAATAAGGGACTAGCGGGAGGAAGCACAGATACGCAGTATTTT
TRBV20-1,TRBJ2-4,NA,few,CSASQVVAKNIQYF,TGCAGTGCTAGCCAGGTTGTAGCCAAAAACATTCAGTACTTC
TRBV4-3,TRBJ1-1,TRBD1,NA,CASSQAHRGKPNTEAFF,TGCGCCAGCAGCCAAGCGCACAGGGGGAAACCGAACACTGAAGCTTTCTTT
TRBV20-1,TRBJ2-5,TRBD1,many,CSVPRTGRGETQYF,TGCAGTGTCCCCAGGACAGGGCGAGGGGAGACCCAGTACTTC
TRBV6-6,TRBJ2-7,TRBD1,few,CATHRGSVDEQYF,TGTGCCACTCACAGGGGTTCGGTGGACGAGCAGTACTTC
TRBV7-2,TRBJ2-5,TRBD2,few,CASSSQRGPLQETQYF,TGTGCCAGCAGCTCTCAGCGGGGTCCCCTCCAAGAGACCCAGTACTTC
TRBV3-1,TRBJ1-1,NA,many,CASSPTQVRGGTEAFF,TGTGCCAGCAGCCCAACCCAGGTCCGGGGAGGGACTGAAGCTTTCTTT
TRBV7-3,TRBJ1-1,NA,NA,CASSLLRTDNTEAFF,TGTGCCAGCAGCTTACTAAGGACAGACAACACTGAAGCTTTCTTT